Listed below are T cell receptor beta chains from one sample, sequenced in a study of T cells in Graves' hyperthyroidism and ophthalmopathy. Each CDR3 protein is one row after TCRdb ran MiXCR on the multiplex PCR reads. The table has 800,000 or so distinct CDR3 sequences, 38% seen once. Sequenced: blood. The receptors come from a man aged 18 to 29 with Graves' hyperthyroidism. CDR3s leave out the opening cysteine and the closing phenylalanine or tryptophan. The D gene is left open where the match is weak. Only part of the rows carry a size: once, few, many, or a class if the clone is expanded.

CDR3 length | D gene | clone size | J gene | V gene | CDR3 protein
11 | . | many | TRBJ1-5 | TRBV12-3/TRBV12-4 | ASSLAADQPQH
13 | . | many | TRBJ1-1 | TRBV9 | ASSVDGRGNTEAF
10 | . | many | TRBJ2-7 | TRBV7-9 | ASSRESYEQY
12 | TRBD1 | . | TRBJ2-7 | TRBV5-1 | ASSRTGGSNEQY
13 | TRBD2 | . | TRBJ2-2 | TRBV25-1 | TRRPGGSNTGELF
17 | TRBD1 | . | TRBJ2-6 | TRBV12-3/TRBV12-4 | ASWSGGTGNDTGANVLT
11 | . | . | TRBJ1-3 | TRBV10-3 | ASSSSGRNTIY
16 | . | many | TRBJ2-2 | TRBV2 | ASSESDSGVANTGELF
12 | . | . | TRBJ1-4 | TRBV27 | ASANSYPNEKLF
12 | . | . | TRBJ1-6 | TRBV25-1 | ASSTLGGNSPLH
10 | . | many | TRBJ1-1 | TRBV2 | ASSDHIPRAF
13 | TRBD2 | . | TRBJ2-7 | TRBV7-9 | ASSLRTSGEGEQY
14 | TRBD1 | few | TRBJ1-1 | TRBV9 | ASSALTGGRDTEAF
13 | TRBD2 | many | TRBJ2-7 | TRBV25-1 | ASSAAGLASGEQY
11 | . | many | TRBJ1-2 | TRBV10-3 | AISDEGKYGYT
16 | TRBD1 | . | TRBJ1-1 | TRBV7-3 | ASSSREGTGEDNTEAF
9 | . | few | TRBJ1-1 | TRBV12-3/TRBV12-4 | ASSIQGKAF
13 | . | few | TRBJ1-5 | TRBV27 | ASSPIPMGNQPQH
13 | . | . | TRBJ2-5 | TRBV6-5 | ASSYSAGVGETQY
11 | TRBD1 | . | TRBJ2-5 | TRBV7-2 | ASGKGASDTQY
12 | . | . | TRBJ1-6 | TRBV6-5 | ASSEPGLNSPLH
11 | . | . | TRBJ2-5 | TRBV5-4 | ASSFRYQETQY
15 | TRBD1 | . | TRBJ1-2 | TRBV11-3 | ASSLDGTGNWGRGYT
10 | . | once | TRBJ1-5 | TRBV15 | ATSWERQPQH
13 | . | . | TRBJ1-1 | TRBV19 | ASGIDAGRGTEAF
11 | TRBD2 | . | TRBJ2-1 | TRBV29-1 | SVATSGSNEQF